This TCR beta chain was observed in a study of control samples from healthy donors and cancer patients. This table comes from immunoSEQ multiplex PCR, and its TCRdb copy is limited to in-frame clones, with some not included. The sample has about 120,000 clones; 93% are singletons. The source material was PBMCs. This clonotype was obtained from a man aged 50 to 60 with head and neck cancer.

Here the CDR3 DNA reads TGTGCCAGCAGTTTGTTCTCAGGGGTCTCCCAATACAATGAGCAGTTCTTC. Protein product: CASSLFSGVSQYNEQFF. J is TRBJ2-1 and V is TRBV27; tentatively, D is TRBD1 (6 bases). Germline values: CDR1 MNHEY, CDR2 SMNVEV (reference sequence). V lost 3 bases to trimming and J lost 4 bases, with 19 bases between them. The length of the CDR3 is 17 residues.